The 25 T cell receptor beta chains listed next were all sequenced from one sample in a study of T cell changes during pregnancy in multiple sclerosis. The table came from immunoSEQ multiplex PCR; TCRdb's copy has only in-frame clones and leaves some out. The sample gives 55,000 to 70,000 clones, 88% of which show up once; 0.38% is in the top ten. The material sequenced was CD4+ T cells from peripheral blood mononuclear cells, taken in the third trimester of pregnancy. The receptors come from a female donor with multiple sclerosis, enrolled in a pregnancy study.

This chain connects TRBV2 to TRBJ1-1, with D perhaps matching TRBD1 (6 bases). This CDR3 contains 13 residues. Trimming removed 5 bases from V and 6 bases from J, with 13 bases in between. Germline lookup yields CDR1 SNHLY and CDR2 FYNNEI. The CDR3 reads CASSIDRRAEAFF. CDR3 DNA: TGTGCCAGCAGTATTGACAGGCGGGCTGAAGCTTTCTTT.

The rearrangement joins TRBV7-2 to TRBJ1-2; D possibly corresponds to TRBD1 (6 bases). CDR3 length: 16 amino acids. Trimming stripped 1 base from V and 6 bases from J, with 18 bases between. Germline loops: CDR1 SGHTA, CDR2 FQGNSA. CDR3 protein: CASSLVGLRGSDGYTF. The CDR3 DNA reads as TGTGCCAGCAGCTTAGTTGGTTTGAGGGGGTCGGATGGCTACACCTTC.

The DNA for the CDR3 is TGTGCCAGCAGCTTAGCCCAGCGGGCCTCCTACGAGCAGTACTTC. It is translated as CASSLAQRASYEQYF. The V gene is TRBV11-2, the J gene TRBJ2-7, with D perhaps matching TRBD2 (6 bases). Germline V gives CDR1 SGHAT, CDR2 FQNNGV. The CDR3 is 15 residues long. Trimming removed 1 base at V and 0 bases at J, with 10 bases between.

CDR3 in DNA: TGCGCCAGCAGCCTGCGGACAGGGGAAGGGGAAAAACTGTTTTTT. Encoded protein: CASSLRTGEGEKLFF. V is TRBV5-1 and J is TRBJ1-4; TRBD1 agrees at 9 bases. Germline CDR1 SGHRS, CDR2 YFSETQ. V lost 4 bases to trimming and J lost 8 bases; unmatched junction nucleotides: 9. The CDR3 is 15 residues long.

The J gene is TRBJ1-6, the V gene TRBV10-2, with a weak D call TRBD1 (6 bases). The CDR3 sequence is 16 residues long. CDR1 WSHSY and CDR2 SAAADI come from the germline V gene. Trimming stripped 8 bases from V and 0 bases from J, with 14 bases between. The CDR3 region is CASFRQESSYNSPLHF. CDR3 in DNA: TGCGCCAGCTTCCGACAGGAGAGCTCCTATAATTCACCCCTCCACTTT.

V usage is TRBV19 and J usage is TRBJ1-1; possibly TRBD1 for D (5 bases). Germline V gene sequence: CDR1 LNHDA, CDR2 SQIVND (reference sequence). Trimming took off 3 bases at V and 5 bases at J, with 10 bases between the two ends. The CDR3 runs to 13 residues. The CDR3 nucleotides read TGTGCCAGTAGTATCGGGGGGGAAACTGAAGCTTTCTTT. This codes for CASSIGGETEAFF.

This clone was recorded a few times. V usage is TRBV6-6 and J usage is TRBJ1-1; tentative D call: TRBD1 (5 bases). Trimming left V 0 bases short and J 1 base short, with 6 bases between. The CDR3 runs 14 residues. CDR1 and CDR2 (germline): MNHNY, SVGAGI (reference sequence). The DNA for the CDR3 is TGTGCCAGCAGTTACTCGACAGCGAACACTGAAGCTTTCTTT. Protein sequence: CASSYSTANTEAFF.

This clone was seen only a few times. The chain has TRBV7-6 and TRBJ1-1; TRBD1 is a possible D gene (5 bases). The germline V gene has CDR1 SGHVS and CDR2 FNYEAQ. This CDR3 contains 12 residues. The ends were cut back, 1 base at V and 7 bases at J, with 7 bases in the middle. CDR3 in DNA: TGTGCCAGCAGCTTAGGGCAGGGTGAAGCTTTCTTT. Its protein product is CASSLGQGEAFF.

This chain connects TRBV5-1 to TRBJ2-1; 10 nucleotides line up with TRBD2. Per germline, CDR1 SGHRS and CDR2 YFSETQ. Trimming took 3 bases from V and 4 from J; bases not matched to a gene: 7. CDR3 length equals 16 residues. The CDR3 sequence is CASSSASGSIYNEQFF. The DNA for the CDR3 is TGCGCCAGCAGCTCGGCTAGCGGGAGTATTTACAATGAGCAGTTCTTC. Combining the CDR3 with reference TRBV5-1 and TRBJ2-1 gives the whole variable domain KAGVTQTPRYLIKTRGQQVTLSCSPISGHRSVSWYQQTPGQGLQFLFEYFSETQRNKGNFPGRFSGRQFSNSRSEMNVSTLELGDSALYLCASSSASGSIYNEQFFGPGTRLTVL.

The chain links TRBV2 to TRBJ1-1; 7 positions match TRBD1. CDR1 SNHLY and CDR2 FYNNEI come from the germline V gene. The V and J ends lost 2 bases and 3 bases, in that order; junction bases with no gene match: 6. The CDR3 contains 15 residues. Here the CDR3 DNA reads TGTGCCAGCAGTGAACAGGGGGTTGAGGACACTGAAGCTTTCTTT. This sequence encodes CASSEQGVEDTEAFF.

V and J are TRBV5-1 and TRBJ2-5, with 7 bases aligning to TRBD1. CDR3 length equals 18 residues. Looked up from germline, CDR1 is SGHRS and CDR2 is YFSETQ. The CDR3 DNA is TGCGCTAGCCGAGGGAAGGGGGCTTCTTTCCCCCCACAAGAGACCCAGTACTTC. Protein product: CASRGKGASFPPQETQYF.

In its sample, this clone was seen once. The V and J genes are TRBV5-1 and TRBJ1-2; 11 nucleotides match TRBD1. The V and J ends lost 7 bases and 6 bases, in that order; junction bases with no gene match: 5. Germline CDR1 and CDR2: SGHRS and YFSETQ. This CDR3 is 13 amino acids long. This CDR3 reads CASDPGQGDGYTF. The CDR3 DNA is TGCGCCAGCGACCCGGGACAGGGGGATGGCTACACCTTC.

The chain carries TRBV4-1 and TRBJ2-2; TRBD2 is a possible D gene (6 bases). The V end lost 0 bases, the J end lost 4 bases, and 15 bases lay between the germline ends. The CDR3 length is 17 residues. CDR1 is MGHRA, CDR2 YSYEKL, per germline. This CDR3 reads CASSQDHGTRPTGELFF. The CDR3 DNA is TGCGCCAGCAGCCAAGACCACGGGACTCGACCCACCGGGGAGCTGTTTTTT.

The J gene is TRBJ2-2, the V gene TRBV7-9, with a weak D call TRBD1 (6 bases). Trimming took 6 bases from V and 4 from J, leaving 18 bases between them. Germline CDR1 and CDR2: SEHNR and FQNEAQ (reference sequence). The CDR3 is 16 amino acids. CDR3 nucleotides: TGTGCCAGCAGTGGTACAGGGCCATCGAGCACCGGGGAGCTGTTTTTT. This sequence encodes CASSGTGPSSTGELFF.

The J gene is TRBJ2-5, the V gene TRBV29-1, with 9 bases fitting TRBD1. The CDR3 length is 14 residues. Germline CDR1 reads SQVTM; CDR2 reads ANQGSEA. V shed 4 bases and J 5 bases; nucleotides not matched to a gene: 8. The CDR3 nucleotides read TGCAGCGTTGGGGGGACAGGGCGTGGGGAGACCCAGTACTTC. The encoded protein is CSVGGTGRGETQYF.

The chain recombines TRBV5-1 with TRBJ2-1, with 7 bases lining up with TRBD1. The CDR3 spans 15 residues. The trim removed 4 bases at V and 2 bases at J, leaving 6 bases unmatched. CDR1 SGHRS and CDR2 YFSETQ come from the germline V gene. In nucleotides, the CDR3 is TGCGCCAGCAGCCCCAGGACAGGAACCTACAATGAGCAGTTCTTC. Translated: CASSPRTGTYNEQFF.

For this clone: The sample carries other DNA sequences with the same CDR3. This chain joins TRBV28 and TRBJ2-7, with 10 bases identical to TRBD1. The CDR3 runs to 14 residues. After removal of 6 bases from V and 4 bases from J, the junction contained 6 bases not matched to a gene. Germline V gene sequence: CDR1 MDHEN, CDR2 SYDVKM. In DNA form, the CDR3 reads TGTGCCAGCAGCTCCGGGACAGGGGTGTACGAGCAGTACTTC. It is translated as CASSSGTGVYEQYF.

The gene calls are TRBV7-2 and TRBJ1-6, with D perhaps TRBD1 (6 bases). Trimming removed 8 bases from V and 0 bases from J, with 14 bases in between. The length of the CDR3 is 16 residues. In germline, CDR1 is SGHTA, CDR2 FQGNSA. In DNA form, the CDR3 reads TGTGCCAGCTTGGGGGGAGGGGGCTCCTATAATTCACCCCTCCACTTT. The encoded protein is CASLGGGGSYNSPLHF.

V usage is TRBV18 and J usage is TRBJ2-5, with 9 positions matching TRBD1. V gave up 6 bases and J gave up 1 base; unmatched junction bases: 6. Looked up from germline, CDR1 is KGHSH and CDR2 is LQKENI. The CDR3 has 15 residues. CDR3 in amino acids: CASSSRGQGQETQYF. Written as DNA, the CDR3 is TGTGCCAGCTCCTCAAGGGGACAGGGCCAAGAGACCCAGTACTTC.

The chain has TRBV6-6 and TRBJ1-1; TRBD1 matches 7 bases. The CDR3 spans 15 residues. Germline V lookup: CDR1 MNHNY, CDR2 SVGAGI (reference sequence). V shed 5 bases and J 0 bases; nucleotides not matched to a gene: 6. Here the CDR3 reads CASSPRGQLNTEAFF. The CDR3 nucleotides read TGTGCCAGCAGTCCTAGGGGACAGCTGAACACTGAAGCTTTCTTT.

The chain employs TRBV10-1 and TRBJ2-1; the match to TRBD2 covers 8 bases. CDR3 size: 18 residues. Germline values: CDR1 WNHNN, CDR2 SYGVQD (reference sequence). After removal of 7 bases from V and 9 bases from J, the junction contained 23 bases not matched to a gene. The CDR3 DNA reads as TGCGCCAGCATGAACGATATTGGGACTAGGGTCGGGGAAGGTGAGCAGTTCTTC. The encoded protein is CASMNDIGTRVGEGEQFF.

The chain has TRBV7-8 and TRBJ1-5; D is possibly TRBD1 (6 bases). Looked up from germline, CDR1 is SGHVS and CDR2 is FQNEAQ. CDR3 size: 13 residues. Between the trimmed V and J ends, which lost 4 bases and 6 bases, there was a span of 10 bases. This chain's CDR3 is CASSYDRTQPQHF. In DNA, the CDR3 is TGTGCCAGCAGCTACGACAGGACTCAGCCCCAGCATTTT.

The V call is TRBV10-1, the J call TRBJ2-7, with no clear D. This CDR3 region has 13 residues. Germline V CDR1 and CDR2: WNHNN, SYGVQD (reference sequence). Trimming took 8 bases from V and 4 from J, leaving 15 bases between them. CDR3 nucleotides: TGCGCCAGCGTCGTACCTAGAAAGTACGAGCAGTACTTC. Amino acid sequence: CASVVPRKYEQYF.

CDR3 loop: CASSYRGGDTEAFF. The DNA for the CDR3 is TGTGCCAGCAGCTACAGGGGAGGGGACACTGAAGCTTTCTTT. The rearrangement uses TRBV6-5 and TRBJ1-1; 7 bases map to TRBD1. The CDR3 has 14 amino acids. CDR1 is MNHEY, CDR2 SVGAGI, per germline. Trimming removed 6 bases from V and 3 bases from J; junction bases left unmatched: 7.

The chain links TRBV11-2 to TRBJ1-1; D not certain. Germline V gives CDR1 SGHAT, CDR2 FQNNGV. V gave up 5 bases and J gave up 2 bases, with 9 bases separating them. The length of the CDR3 is 13 residues. Here the CDR3 DNA reads TGTGCCAGCAGCCCAGCGATTAACACTGAAGCTTTCTTT. Translation: CASSPAINTEAFF.